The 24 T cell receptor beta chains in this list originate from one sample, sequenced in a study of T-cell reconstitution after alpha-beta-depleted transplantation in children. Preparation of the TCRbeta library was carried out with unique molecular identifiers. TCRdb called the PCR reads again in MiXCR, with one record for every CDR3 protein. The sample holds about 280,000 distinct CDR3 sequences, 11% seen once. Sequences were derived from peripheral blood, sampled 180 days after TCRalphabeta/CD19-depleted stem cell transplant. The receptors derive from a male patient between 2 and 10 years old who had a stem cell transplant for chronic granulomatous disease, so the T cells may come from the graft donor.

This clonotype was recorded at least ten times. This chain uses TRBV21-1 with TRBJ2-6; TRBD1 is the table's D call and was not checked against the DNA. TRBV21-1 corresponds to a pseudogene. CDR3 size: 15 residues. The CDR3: CASSIGRDRANVLTF. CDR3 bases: TGTGCCAGCAGCATTGGTCGGGACAGGGCCAACGTCCTGACTTTC.

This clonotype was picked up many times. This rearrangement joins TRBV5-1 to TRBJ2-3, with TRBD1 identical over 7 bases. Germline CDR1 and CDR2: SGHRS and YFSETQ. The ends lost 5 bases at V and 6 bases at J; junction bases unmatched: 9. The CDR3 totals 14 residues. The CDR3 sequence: CASSRGGTADTQYF. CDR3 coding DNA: TGCGCCAGCAGTCGAGGTGGGACAGCGGATACGCAGTATTTT.

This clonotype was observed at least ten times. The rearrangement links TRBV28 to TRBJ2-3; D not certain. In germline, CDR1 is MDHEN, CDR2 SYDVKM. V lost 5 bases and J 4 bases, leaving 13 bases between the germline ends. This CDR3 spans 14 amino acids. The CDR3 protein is CASSAPVGADTQYF. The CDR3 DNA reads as TGTGCCAGCAGTGCCCCCGTGGGCGCAGATACGCAGTATTTT.

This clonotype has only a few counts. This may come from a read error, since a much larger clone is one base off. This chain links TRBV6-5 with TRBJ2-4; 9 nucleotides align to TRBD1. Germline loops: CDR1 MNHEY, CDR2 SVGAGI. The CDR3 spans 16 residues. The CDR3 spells CASSSQGAWTKNIQHF. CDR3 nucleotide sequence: TGTGCCAGCAGTTCACAGGGGGCTTGGACCAAAAACATTCAGCACTTC.

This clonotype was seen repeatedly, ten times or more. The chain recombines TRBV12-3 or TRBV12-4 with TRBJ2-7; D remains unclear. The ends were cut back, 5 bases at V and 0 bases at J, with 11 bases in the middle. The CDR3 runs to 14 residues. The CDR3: CASSRVPSSYEQYF. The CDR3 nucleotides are TGTGCCAGCAGTCGGGTCCCGAGCTCCTACGAGCAGTACTTC.

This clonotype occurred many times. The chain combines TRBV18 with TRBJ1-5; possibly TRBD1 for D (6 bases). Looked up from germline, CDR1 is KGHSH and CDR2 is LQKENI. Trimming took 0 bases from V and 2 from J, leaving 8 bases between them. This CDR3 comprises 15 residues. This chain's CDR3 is CASSPPGAGNQPQHF. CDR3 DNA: TGTGCCAGCTCACCACCGGGGGCAGGCAATCAGCCCCAGCATTTT. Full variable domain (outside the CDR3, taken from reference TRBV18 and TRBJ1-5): NAGVMQNPRHLVRRRGQEARLRCSPMKGHSHVYWYRQLPEEGLKFMVYLQKENIIDESGMPKERFSAEFPKEGPSILRIQQVVRGDSAAYFCASSPPGAGNQPQHFGDGTRLSIL.

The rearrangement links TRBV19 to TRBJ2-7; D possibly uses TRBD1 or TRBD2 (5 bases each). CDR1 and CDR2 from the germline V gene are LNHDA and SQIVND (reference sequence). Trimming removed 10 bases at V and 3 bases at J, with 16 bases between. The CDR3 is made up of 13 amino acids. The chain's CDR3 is CATMGDQDYEQYF. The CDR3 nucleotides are TGTGCCACAATGGGGGACCAGGACTACGAGCAGTACTTC.

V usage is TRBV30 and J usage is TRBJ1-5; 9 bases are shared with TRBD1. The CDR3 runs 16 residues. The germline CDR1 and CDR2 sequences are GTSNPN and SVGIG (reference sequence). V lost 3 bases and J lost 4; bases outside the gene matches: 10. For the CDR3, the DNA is TGTGCCTGGAGCTCACAGGGGGCGCTTCCGAATCAGCCCCAGCATTTT. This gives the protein CAWSSQGALPNQPQHF. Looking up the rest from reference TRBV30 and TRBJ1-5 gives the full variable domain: SQTIHQWPATLVQPVGSPLSLECTVEGTSNPNLYWYRQAAGRGLQLLFYSVGIGQISSEVPQNLSASRPQDRQFILSSKKLLLSDSGFYLCAWSSQGALPNQPQHFGDGTRLSIL.

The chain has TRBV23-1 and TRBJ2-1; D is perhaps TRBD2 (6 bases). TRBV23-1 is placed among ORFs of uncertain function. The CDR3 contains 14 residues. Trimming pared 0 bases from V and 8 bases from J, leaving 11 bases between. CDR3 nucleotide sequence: TGCGCCAGCAGTCAATCCGTACTAGCCCATGAGCAGTTCTTC. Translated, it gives CASSQSVLAHEQFF.

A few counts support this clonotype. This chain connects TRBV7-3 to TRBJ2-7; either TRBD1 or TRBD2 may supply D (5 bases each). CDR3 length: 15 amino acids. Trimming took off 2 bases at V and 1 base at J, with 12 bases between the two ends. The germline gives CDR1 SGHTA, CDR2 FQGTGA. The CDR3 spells CASSLHGALSYEQYF. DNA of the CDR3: TGTGCCAGCAGCTTACACGGGGCCCTATCCTACGAGCAGTACTTC.

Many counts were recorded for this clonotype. CDR3 bases: TGCAGCGTTGGTACAGGGGGCGCGGGAGAAAAACTGTTTTTT. Its protein is CSVGTGGAGEKLFF. The chain combines TRBV29-1 with TRBJ1-4; 9 positions agree with TRBD1. The germline CDR1 and CDR2 sequences are SQVTM and ANQGSEA. This CDR3 has 14 amino acids. V was pared by 4 bases and J by 8 bases, with 8 bases of the junction left unmatched.

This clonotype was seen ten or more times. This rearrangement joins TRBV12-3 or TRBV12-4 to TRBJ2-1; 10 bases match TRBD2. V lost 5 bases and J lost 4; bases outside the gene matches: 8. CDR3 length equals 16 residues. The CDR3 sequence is CASSRPTSGVYNEQFF. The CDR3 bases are TGTGCCAGCAGTCGCCCTACTAGCGGGGTTTACAATGAGCAGTTCTTC.

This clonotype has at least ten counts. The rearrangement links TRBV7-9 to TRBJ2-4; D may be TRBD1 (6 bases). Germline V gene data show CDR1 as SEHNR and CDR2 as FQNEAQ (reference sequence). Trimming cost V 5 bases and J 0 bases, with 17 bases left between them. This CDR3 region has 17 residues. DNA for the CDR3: TGTGCCAGCAGCCCGACAGGTTCAGAACTAGCCAAAAACATTCAGTACTTC. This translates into CASSPTGSELAKNIQYF.

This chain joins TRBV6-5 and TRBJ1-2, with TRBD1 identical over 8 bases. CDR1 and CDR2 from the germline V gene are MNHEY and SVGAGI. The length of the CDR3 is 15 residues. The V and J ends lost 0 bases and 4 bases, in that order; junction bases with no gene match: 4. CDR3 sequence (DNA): TGTGCCAGCAGTTACTCCCGGACAGGGATCTATGGCTACACCTTC. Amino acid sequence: CASSYSRTGIYGYTF.

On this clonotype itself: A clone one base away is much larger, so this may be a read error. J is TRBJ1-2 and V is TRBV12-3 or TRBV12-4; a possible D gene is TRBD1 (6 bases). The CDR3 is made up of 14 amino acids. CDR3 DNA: TGTGCCAGCAGAAACAGGGATTGGCGGCATGGCTACCCCTTC. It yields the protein CASRNRDWRHGYPF.

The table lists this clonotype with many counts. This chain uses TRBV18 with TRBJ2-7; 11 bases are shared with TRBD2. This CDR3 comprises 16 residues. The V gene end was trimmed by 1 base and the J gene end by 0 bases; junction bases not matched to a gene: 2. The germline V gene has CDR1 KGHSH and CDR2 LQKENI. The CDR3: CASSPQTSGASYEQYF. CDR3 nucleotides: TGTGCCAGCTCACCACAGACTAGCGGGGCCTCCTACGAGCAGTACTTC.

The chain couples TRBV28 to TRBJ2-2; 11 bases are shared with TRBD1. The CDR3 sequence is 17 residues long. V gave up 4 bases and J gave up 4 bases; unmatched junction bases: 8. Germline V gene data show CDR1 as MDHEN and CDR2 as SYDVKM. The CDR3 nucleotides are TGTGCCAGCAGTTCGCCCCGGGACAGGGGGGGCACCGGGGAGCTGTTTTTT. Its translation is CASSSPRDRGGTGELFF.

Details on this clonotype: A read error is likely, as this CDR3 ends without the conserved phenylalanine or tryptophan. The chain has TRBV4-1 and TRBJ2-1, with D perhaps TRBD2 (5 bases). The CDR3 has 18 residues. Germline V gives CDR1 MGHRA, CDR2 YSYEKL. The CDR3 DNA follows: TGCGCTAGCAGCCAAGGTTGGCTAGCTGGAATGATATACAATGAGCAGTTCATC. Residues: CASSQGWLAGMIYNEQFI.

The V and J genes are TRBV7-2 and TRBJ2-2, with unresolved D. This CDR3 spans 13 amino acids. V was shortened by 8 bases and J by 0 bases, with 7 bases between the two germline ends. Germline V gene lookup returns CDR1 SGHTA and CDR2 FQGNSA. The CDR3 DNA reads TGTGCCAGCCGTAAAACGAACACCGGGGAGCTGTTTTTT. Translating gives CASRKTNTGELFF.

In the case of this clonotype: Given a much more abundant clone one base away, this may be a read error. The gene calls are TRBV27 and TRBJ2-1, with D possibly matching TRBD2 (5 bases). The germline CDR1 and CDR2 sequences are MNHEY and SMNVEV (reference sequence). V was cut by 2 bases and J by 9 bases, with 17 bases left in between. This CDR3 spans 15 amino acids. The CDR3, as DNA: TGTGCCAGCAGTTTAGAGACTAATTTCTACGGTGAGCAGTTCTTC. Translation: CASSLETNFYGEQFF.

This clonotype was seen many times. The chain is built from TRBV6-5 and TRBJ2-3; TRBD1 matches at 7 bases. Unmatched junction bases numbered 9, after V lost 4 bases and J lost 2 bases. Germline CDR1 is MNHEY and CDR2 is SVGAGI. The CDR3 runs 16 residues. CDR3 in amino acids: CASSSPGTENTDTQYF. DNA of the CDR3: TGTGCCAGCAGTTCCCCCGGGACAGAGAACACAGATACGCAGTATTTT.

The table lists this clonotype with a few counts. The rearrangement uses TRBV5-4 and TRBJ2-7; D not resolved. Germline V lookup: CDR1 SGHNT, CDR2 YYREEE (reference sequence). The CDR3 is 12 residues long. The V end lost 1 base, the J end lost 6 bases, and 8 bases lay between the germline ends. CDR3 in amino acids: CASSLRLAEQYF. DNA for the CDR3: TGTGCCAGCAGCTTGCGATTGGCCGAGCAGTACTTC.

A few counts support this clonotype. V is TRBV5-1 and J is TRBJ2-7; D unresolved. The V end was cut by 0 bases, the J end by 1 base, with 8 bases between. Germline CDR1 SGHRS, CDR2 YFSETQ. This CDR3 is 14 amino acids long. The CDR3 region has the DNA TGCGCCAGCAGCTTGGATTTGGAGTCCTACGAGCAGTACTTC. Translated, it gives CASSLDLESYEQYF.

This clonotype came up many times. CDR3 DNA: TGCGCCAGCAGGCCCAACCAAGAGACCCAGTACTTC. Translating gives CASRPNQETQYF. The chain has TRBV5-1 and TRBJ2-5, with D hard to call. Germline CDR1 is SGHRS and CDR2 is YFSETQ. V gave up 5 bases and J gave up 0 bases, with 5 bases separating them. The CDR3 is 12 amino acids. Combining the CDR3 with reference TRBV5-1 and TRBJ2-5 gives the whole variable domain KAGVTQTPRYLIKTRGQQVTLSCSPISGHRSVSWYQQTPGQGLQFLFEYFSETQRNKGNFPGRFSGRQFSNSRSEMNVSTLELGDSALYLCASRPNQETQYFGPGTRLLVL.